This entry lists 21 T cell receptor beta chains sequenced from one sample in a study of CD8 T cells in Susac syndrome. It was with random hexamers that roughly 0.5 to 1 ug RNA was reverse transcribed. TCRdb recomputed calls from the immunoSEQ multiplex PCR reads with MiXCR, one row per CDR3 protein. Here the sample spans approximately 79,000 distinct CDR3 sequences, approximately 94% being singletons. The source material was CD8+ T cells from PBMCs. Source of these receptors: a human donor with Susac syndrome.

V is TRBV3-1 and J is TRBJ1-1; D remains ambiguous. Germline V gene data show CDR1 as LGHDT and CDR2 as YNNKEL (reference sequence). V was cut by 3 bases and J by 6 bases, with 14 bases left in between. CDR3 size: 14 residues. The CDR3 reads CASSHVSRDSEAFF. Written as DNA, the CDR3 is TGTGCCAGCAGCCACGTATCGCGGGATTCTGAAGCTTTCTTT.

The rearrangement uses TRBV20-1 and TRBJ1-1, with TRBD1 as a possible D gene (5 bases). Trimming took off 3 bases at V and 0 bases at J, with 14 bases between the two ends. CDR1 is DFQATT and CDR2 is SNEGSKA in the germline V gene (reference sequence). The CDR3 has 15 residues. The CDR3, as DNA: TGCAGTGCTAGGGGTCGGCAGGGTGTGAACACTGAAGCTTTCTTT. As protein: CSARGRQGVNTEAFF.

The chain links TRBV9 to TRBJ2-3; D not certain. This CDR3 is 17 amino acids long. The germline CDR1 and CDR2 sequences are SGDLS and YYNGEE. V lost 0 bases to trimming and J lost 2 bases, with 16 bases between them. For the CDR3, the DNA is TGTGCCAGCAGCGTAGAAGGCATGACCTCCCTCACAGATACGCAGTATTTT. This codes for CASSVEGMTSLTDTQYF.

The chain combines TRBV6-5 with TRBJ2-2; D is unclear. Germline loops: CDR1 MNHEY, CDR2 SVGAGI. The CDR3 totals 14 residues. V gave up 1 base and J gave up 0 bases, with 3 bases separating them. The CDR3 nucleotides are TGTGCCAGCAGTTACTTGGCGAACACCGGGGAGCTGTTTTTT. Encoded protein: CASSYLANTGELFF.

The rearrangement joins TRBV4-3 to TRBJ2-7, with no clear D. CDR1 and CDR2 (germline): LGHNA, YSLEER. This CDR3 spans 13 amino acids. Trimming removed 0 bases from V and 4 bases from J, with 7 bases in between. The CDR3 DNA sequence: TGCGCCAGCAGCCAAGACCTTTTTTACGAGCAGTACTTC. Its protein is CASSQDLFYEQYF.

CDR3 bases: TGCAGTGCGCCTTGGACTAGCGGGAGAGATACGCAGTATTTT. It codes for CSAPWTSGRDTQYF. The rearrangement uses TRBV20-1 and TRBJ2-3; 13 bases align to TRBD2. This CDR3 comprises 14 residues. V was pared by 6 bases and J by 5 bases, with 5 bases of the junction left unmatched. Germline values: CDR1 DFQATT, CDR2 SNEGSKA (reference sequence).

This clonotype was picked up one time. The J gene is TRBJ2-7, the V gene TRBV13, with D maybe TRBD2 (6 bases). Trimming pared 3 bases from V and 1 base from J, leaving 16 bases between. The CDR3 is made up of 16 amino acids. Germline V gene data show CDR1 as PRHDT and CDR2 as FYEKMQ (reference sequence). CDR3 region: CASSLGPLALSYEQYF. The CDR3 DNA follows: TGTGCCAGCAGCTTGGGGCCCCTAGCGCTGTCCTACGAGCAGTACTTC.

The chain couples TRBV6-1 to TRBJ1-2, with D perhaps matching TRBD1 (6 bases). Trimming removed 6 bases from V and 3 bases from J, with 14 bases in between. The CDR3 has 14 residues. In germline, CDR1 is MNHNS, CDR2 SASEGT. The CDR3 region is CASRRTVGDYGYTF. In nucleotides, the CDR3 is TGTGCCAGCAGGAGGACAGTAGGAGACTATGGCTACACCTTC.

The chain recombines TRBV27 with TRBJ1-5; no reliable D call. V was cut by 6 bases and J by 3 bases, with 15 bases left in between. This CDR3 has 15 amino acids. The V gene's germline CDR1 is MNHEY and CDR2 SMNVEV (reference sequence). The CDR3 DNA reads TGTGCCAGCAGCAACCGGTCAGACCCCAATCAGCCCCAGCATTTT. Protein: CASSNRSDPNQPQHF.

The chain employs TRBV20-1 and TRBJ2-1; D gene uncertain. CDR3 size: 14 residues. The ends were cut back, 4 bases at V and 3 bases at J, with 13 bases in the middle. The germline CDR1 and CDR2 sequences are DFQATT and SNEGSKA (reference sequence). Written as DNA, the CDR3 is TGCAGTGCTAATTTCCGAGGAATCTACAATGAGCAGTTCTTC. It is translated as CSANFRGIYNEQFF.

This clonotype has more than one count but fewer than ten. This chain connects TRBV20-1 to TRBJ2-5, with D possibly matching TRBD2 (6 bases). V dropped 6 bases and J dropped 4 bases, with 12 bases sitting between them. Germline CDR1 is DFQATT and CDR2 is SNEGSKA (reference sequence). The CDR3 length is 12 residues. DNA of the CDR3: TGCAGTGCCCGCTGGGGAGGAGAGACCCAGTACTTC. It translates to CSARWGGETQYF.

The chain has TRBV11-2 and TRBJ1-3; D not certain. CDR1 SGHAT and CDR2 FQNNGV come from the germline V gene. V gave up 5 bases and J gave up 0 bases, with 17 bases separating them. The CDR3 runs to 17 residues. For the CDR3, the DNA is TGTGCCAGCAGCCCTGCTCCCCGTGGCAGCTCTGGAAACACCATATATTTT. Translating it yields CASSPAPRGSSGNTIYF.

The chain combines TRBV5-6 with TRBJ2-7; 8 bases are a match to TRBD1. The CDR3 runs to 11 residues. Per germline, CDR1 SGHDT and CDR2 YYEEEE. V shed 3 bases and J 7 bases; nucleotides not matched to a gene: 0. CDR3 nucleotide sequence: TGTGCCAGCAGCTGGACAGGGGAGCAGTACTTC. Its protein product is CASSWTGEQYF.

The chain recombines TRBV7-9 with TRBJ1-2; D call uncertain. Per germline, CDR1 SEHNR and CDR2 FQNEAQ (reference sequence). V was trimmed by 1 base and J by 4 bases, leaving 7 bases between them. The CDR3 is 13 amino acids. CDR3 residues: CASSLGTTYGYTF. The CDR3 DNA reads TGTGCCAGCAGCTTAGGGACCACCTATGGCTACACCTTC. The complete variable domain, with remaining parts taken from reference TRBV7-9 and TRBJ1-2, reads DTGVSQNPRHKITKRGQNVTFRCDPISEHNRLYWYRQTLGQGPEFLTYFQNEAQLEKSRLLSDRFSAERPKGSFSTLEIQRTEQGDSAMYLCASSLGTTYGYTFGSGTRLTVV.

This chain links TRBV28 with TRBJ2-2; 9 bases align to TRBD2. The V gene's germline CDR1 is MDHEN and CDR2 SYDVKM. This CDR3 spans 17 amino acids. Germline trimming cut 3 bases from V and 4 bases from J; bases unmatched to any gene: 9. The chain's CDR3 is CASSLGRAGGATGELFF. The CDR3 nucleotides are TGTGCCAGCAGTTTGGGCCGGGCGGGAGGGGCCACCGGGGAGCTGTTTTTT. Based on the CDR3 plus reference TRBV28 and TRBJ2-2, the full variable domain is DVKVTQSSRYLVKRTGEKVFLECVQDMDHENMFWYRQDPGLGLRLIYFSYDVKMKEKGDIPEGYSVSREKKERFSLILESASTNQTSMYLCASSLGRAGGATGELFFGEGSRLTVL.

The chain is built from TRBV10-3 and TRBJ2-5; 8 nucleotides line up with TRBD2. This CDR3 region has 14 residues. The trim removed 8 bases at V and 2 bases at J, leaving 7 bases unmatched. Germline CDR1 reads ENHRY; CDR2 reads SYGVKD. CDR3: CAIGSGDDQETQYF. The CDR3 DNA follows: TGTGCCATCGGTAGCGGGGATGATCAAGAGACCCAGTACTTC.

The chain uses TRBV4-1 and TRBJ2-7; 10 nucleotides match TRBD1. The CDR3 length is 15 residues. Trimming took 4 bases from V and 3 from J; bases not matched to a gene: 6. The germline V gene encodes CDR1 MGHRA and CDR2 YSYEKL. DNA of the CDR3: TGCGCCAGCAGCCTAGGACAGGGGGTAATCTACGAGCAGTACTTC. It is translated as CASSLGQGVIYEQYF.

This rearrangement joins TRBV6-5 to TRBJ2-7; D perhaps matches TRBD2 (6 bases). The V end lost 6 bases, the J end lost 1 base, and 13 bases lay between the germline ends. This CDR3 contains 14 residues. Germline assignment: CDR1 MNHEY and CDR2 SVGAGI. CDR3: CASRPGVFSYEQYF. CDR3 in DNA: TGTGCCAGCAGACCGGGAGTATTTTCCTACGAGCAGTACTTC.

V is TRBV19 and J is TRBJ1-2; D may be TRBD1 (5 bases). V lost 5 bases, J lost 3 bases, and 16 bases lay in between. Germline CDR1 and CDR2: LNHDA and SQIVND (reference sequence). This CDR3 spans 15 amino acids. The CDR3, as DNA: TGTGCCAGTAGTGTACGGGACCGGAAGCACTATGGCTACACCTTC. It yields the protein CASSVRDRKHYGYTF.

The CDR3 loop is CASSPRTTLPGNTIYF. The CDR3 region has the DNA TGTGCCAGCAGCCCAAGAACCACCCTGCCTGGAAACACCATATATTTT. V is TRBV3-1 and J is TRBJ1-3; D not resolved. V lost 4 bases, J lost 2 bases, and 15 bases lay in between. The germline gives CDR1 LGHDT, CDR2 YNNKEL (reference sequence). The CDR3 totals 16 residues.

The rearrangement links TRBV2 to TRBJ1-3; TRBD1 aligns across 9 bases. V shed 6 bases, J shed 1 base, and the junction held 4 bases outside the gene matches. CDR1 is SNHLY, CDR2 FYNNEI, per germline. There are 15 residues in the CDR3. The CDR3 nucleotides read TGTGCCAGCAGCCGGGACAGGGTATCTGGAAACACCATATATTTT. Translation gives CASSRDRVSGNTIYF. Filled out from reference TRBV2 and TRBJ1-3, the complete variable domain reads EPEVTQTPSHQVTQMGQEVILRCVPISNHLYFYWYRQILGQKVEFLVSFYNNEISEKSEIFDDQFSVERPDGSNFTLKIRSTKLEDSAMYFCASSRDRVSGNTIYFGEGSWLTVV.